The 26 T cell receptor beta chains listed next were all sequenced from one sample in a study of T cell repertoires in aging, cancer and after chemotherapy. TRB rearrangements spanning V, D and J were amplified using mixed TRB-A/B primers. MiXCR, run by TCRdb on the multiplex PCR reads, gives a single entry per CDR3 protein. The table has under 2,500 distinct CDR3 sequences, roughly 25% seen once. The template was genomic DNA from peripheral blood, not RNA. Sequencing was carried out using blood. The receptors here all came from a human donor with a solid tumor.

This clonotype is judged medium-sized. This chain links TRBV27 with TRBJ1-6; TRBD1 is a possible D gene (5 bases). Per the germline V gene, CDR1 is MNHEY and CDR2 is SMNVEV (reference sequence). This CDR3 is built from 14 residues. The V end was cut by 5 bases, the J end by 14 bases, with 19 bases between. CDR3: CASSPSITKGTLHF. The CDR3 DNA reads TGTGCCAGCAGTCCGTCGATCACAAAGGGGACCCTCCACTTT.

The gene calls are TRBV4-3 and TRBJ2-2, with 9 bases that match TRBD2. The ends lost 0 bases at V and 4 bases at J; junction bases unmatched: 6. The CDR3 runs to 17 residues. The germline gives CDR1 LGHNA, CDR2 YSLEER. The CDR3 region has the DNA TGCGCCAGCAGCCAAGATCTGGCGGGAGGGGTCACCGGGGAGCTGTTTTTT. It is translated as CASSQDLAGGVTGELFF.

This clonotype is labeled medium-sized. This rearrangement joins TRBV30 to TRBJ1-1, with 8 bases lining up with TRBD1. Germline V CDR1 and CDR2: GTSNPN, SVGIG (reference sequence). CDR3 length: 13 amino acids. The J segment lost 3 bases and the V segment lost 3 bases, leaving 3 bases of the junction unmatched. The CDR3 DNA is TGTGCCTGGAGCAGGGGGCGGGACACTGAAGCTTTCTTT. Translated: CAWSRGRDTEAFF. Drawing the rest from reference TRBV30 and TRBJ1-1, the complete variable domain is SQTIHQWPATLVQPVGSPLSLECTVEGTSNPNLYWYRQAAGRGLQLLFYSVGIGQISSEVPQNLSASRPQDRQFILSSKKLLLSDSGFYLCAWSRGRDTEAFFGQGTRLTVV.

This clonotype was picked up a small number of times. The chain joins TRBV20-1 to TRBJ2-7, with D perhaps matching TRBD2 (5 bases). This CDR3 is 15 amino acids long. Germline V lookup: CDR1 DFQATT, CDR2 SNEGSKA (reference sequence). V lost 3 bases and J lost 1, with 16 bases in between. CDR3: CSASRSGKPSYEQYF. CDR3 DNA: TGCAGTGCTAGTAGGAGCGGTAAACCTTCCTACGAGCAGTACTTC.

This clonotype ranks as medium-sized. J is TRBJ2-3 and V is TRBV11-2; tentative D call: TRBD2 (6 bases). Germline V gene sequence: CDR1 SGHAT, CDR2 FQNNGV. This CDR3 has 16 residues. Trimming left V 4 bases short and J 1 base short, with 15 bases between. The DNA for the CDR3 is TGTGCCAGCAGCTATGTACGCGGGGTACGCACAGATACGCAGTATTTT. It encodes CASSYVRGVRTDTQYF. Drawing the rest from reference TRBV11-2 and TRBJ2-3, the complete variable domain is EAGVAQSPRYKIIEKRQSVAFWCNPISGHATLYWYQQILGQGPKLLIQFQNNGVVDDSQLPKDRFSAERLKGVDSTLKIQPAKLEDSAVYLCASSYVRGVRTDTQYFGPGTRLTVL.

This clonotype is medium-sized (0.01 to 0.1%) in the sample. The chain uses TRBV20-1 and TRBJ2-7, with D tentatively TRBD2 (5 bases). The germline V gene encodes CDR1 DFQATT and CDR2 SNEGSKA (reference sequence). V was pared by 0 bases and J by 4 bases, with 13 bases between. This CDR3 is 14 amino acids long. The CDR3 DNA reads TGCAGTGCTAGAGATGGGGTAGCGCCGTACGAGCAGTACTTC. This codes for CSARDGVAPYEQYF.

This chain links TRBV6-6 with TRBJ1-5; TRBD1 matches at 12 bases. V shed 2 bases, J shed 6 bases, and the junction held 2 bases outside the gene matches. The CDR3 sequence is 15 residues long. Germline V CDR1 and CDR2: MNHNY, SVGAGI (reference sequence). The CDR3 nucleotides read TGTGCCAGCAGTTACGGGACAGGGGGCACTCAGCCCCAGCATTTT. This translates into CASSYGTGGTQPQHF.

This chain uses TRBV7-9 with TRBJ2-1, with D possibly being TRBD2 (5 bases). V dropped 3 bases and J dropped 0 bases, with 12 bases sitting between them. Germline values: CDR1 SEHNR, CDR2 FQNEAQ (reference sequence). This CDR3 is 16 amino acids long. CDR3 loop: CASSLAGHLSYNEQFF. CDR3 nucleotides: TGTGCCAGCAGCTTGGCGGGCCACCTCTCCTACAATGAGCAGTTCTTC. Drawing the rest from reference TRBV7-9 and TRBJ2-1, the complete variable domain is DTGVSQNPRHKITKRGQNVTFRCDPISEHNRLYWYRQTLGQGPEFLTYFQNEAQLEKSRLLSDRFSAERPKGSFSTLEIQRTEQGDSAMYLCASSLAGHLSYNEQFFGPGTRLTVL.

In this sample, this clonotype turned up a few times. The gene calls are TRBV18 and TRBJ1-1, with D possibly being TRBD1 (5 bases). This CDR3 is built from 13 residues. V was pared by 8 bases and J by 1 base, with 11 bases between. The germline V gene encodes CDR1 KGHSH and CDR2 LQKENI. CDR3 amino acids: CASPQGQNTEAFF. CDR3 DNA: TGTGCCAGCCCCCAGGGTCAGAACACTGAAGCTTTCTTT.

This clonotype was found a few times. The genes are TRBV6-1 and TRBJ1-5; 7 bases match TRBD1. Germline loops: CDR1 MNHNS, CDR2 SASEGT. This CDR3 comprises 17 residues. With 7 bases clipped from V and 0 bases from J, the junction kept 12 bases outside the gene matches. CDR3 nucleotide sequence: TGTGCCAGCACCGGGACAGCCAACTTTTTTAGCAATCAGCCCCAGCATTTT. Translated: CASTGTANFFSNQPQHF.

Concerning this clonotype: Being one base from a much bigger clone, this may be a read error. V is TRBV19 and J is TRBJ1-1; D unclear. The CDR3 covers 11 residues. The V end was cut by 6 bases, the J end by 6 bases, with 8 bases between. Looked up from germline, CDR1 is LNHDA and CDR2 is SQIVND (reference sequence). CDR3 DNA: TGTGCCAGTAGCCCAAACTCTGAAGCTTTCTTT. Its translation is CASSPNSEAFF.

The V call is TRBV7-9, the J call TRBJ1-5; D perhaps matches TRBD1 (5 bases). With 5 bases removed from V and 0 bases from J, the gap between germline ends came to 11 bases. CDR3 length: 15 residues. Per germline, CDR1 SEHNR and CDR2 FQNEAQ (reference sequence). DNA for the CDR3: TGTGCCAGCAGCCCGAGGGGCTATAGCAATCAGCCCCAGCATTTT. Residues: CASSPRGYSNQPQHF.

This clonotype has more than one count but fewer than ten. The CDR3 protein is CASSLRTSGKVEQYF. DNA for the CDR3: TGTGCCAGCAGTCTCCGGACTAGCGGGAAAGTCGAGCAGTACTTC. The chain combines TRBV12-3 or TRBV12-4 with TRBJ2-7; 12 bases map to TRBD2. V trimming: 5 bases; J trimming: 6 bases; junction bases outside the gene matches: 8. CDR3 size: 15 residues.

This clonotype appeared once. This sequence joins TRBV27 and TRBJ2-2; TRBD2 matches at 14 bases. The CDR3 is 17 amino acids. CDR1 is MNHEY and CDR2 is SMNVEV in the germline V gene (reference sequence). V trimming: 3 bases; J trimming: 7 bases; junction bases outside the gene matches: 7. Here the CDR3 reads CASSLSRLAGGVGELFF. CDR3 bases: TGTGCCAGCAGTTTGTCTCGACTAGCGGGAGGGGTCGGGGAGCTGTTTTTT.

The DNA for the CDR3 is TGTGCCAGCAGCTTGGCGAGCAGTCAAGAGACCCAGTACTTC. It codes for CASSLASSQETQYF. The gene calls are TRBV5-5 and TRBJ2-5; no reliable D call. The CDR3 covers 14 residues. V was cut by 0 bases and J by 2 bases, with 8 bases left in between. The germline gives CDR1 SGHKS, CDR2 YYEKEE (reference sequence).

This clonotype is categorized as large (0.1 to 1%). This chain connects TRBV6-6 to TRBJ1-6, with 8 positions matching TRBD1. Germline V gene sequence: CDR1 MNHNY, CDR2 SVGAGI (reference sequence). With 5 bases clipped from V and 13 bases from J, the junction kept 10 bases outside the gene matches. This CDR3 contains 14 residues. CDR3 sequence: CASSPTTGVTPLHF. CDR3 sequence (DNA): TGTGCCAGCAGTCCAACGACAGGGGTGACCCCCCTCCACTTT.

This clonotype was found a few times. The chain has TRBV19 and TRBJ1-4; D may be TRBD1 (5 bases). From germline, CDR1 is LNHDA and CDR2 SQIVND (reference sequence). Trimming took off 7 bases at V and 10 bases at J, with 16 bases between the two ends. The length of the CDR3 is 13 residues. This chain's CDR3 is CASKAGWAGKLFF. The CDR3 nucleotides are TGTGCCAGTAAGGCAGGGTGGGCAGGAAAACTGTTTTTT.

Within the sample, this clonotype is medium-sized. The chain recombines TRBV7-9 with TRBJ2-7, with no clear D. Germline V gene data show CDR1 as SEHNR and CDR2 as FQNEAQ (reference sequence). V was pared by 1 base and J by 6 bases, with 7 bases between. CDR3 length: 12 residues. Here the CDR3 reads CASSLEISEQYF. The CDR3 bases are TGTGCCAGCAGCTTAGAAATTTCCGAGCAGTACTTC.

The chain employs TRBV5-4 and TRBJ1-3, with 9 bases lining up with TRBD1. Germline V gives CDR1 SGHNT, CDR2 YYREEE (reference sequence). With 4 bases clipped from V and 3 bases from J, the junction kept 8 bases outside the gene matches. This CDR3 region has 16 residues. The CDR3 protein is CASSRYDRGIGNTIYF. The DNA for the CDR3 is TGTGCCAGCAGCCGTTATGACAGGGGGATTGGAAACACCATATATTTT.

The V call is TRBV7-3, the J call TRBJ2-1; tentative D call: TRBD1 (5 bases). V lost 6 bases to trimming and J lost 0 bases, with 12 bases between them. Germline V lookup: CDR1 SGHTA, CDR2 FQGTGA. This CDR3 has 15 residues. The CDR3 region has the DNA TGTGCCAGCAGACTTACAGGTAGCTCCTACAATGAGCAGTTCTTC. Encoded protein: CASRLTGSSYNEQFF.

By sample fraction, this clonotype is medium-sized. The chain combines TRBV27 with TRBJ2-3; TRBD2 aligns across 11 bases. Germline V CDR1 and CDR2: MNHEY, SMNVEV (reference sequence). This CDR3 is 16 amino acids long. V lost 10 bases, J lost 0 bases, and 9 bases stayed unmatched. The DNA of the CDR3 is TGTGCCACCCTTAGGACTAGCGGGTTTAGCACAGATACGCAGTATTTT. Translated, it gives CATLRTSGFSTDTQYF.

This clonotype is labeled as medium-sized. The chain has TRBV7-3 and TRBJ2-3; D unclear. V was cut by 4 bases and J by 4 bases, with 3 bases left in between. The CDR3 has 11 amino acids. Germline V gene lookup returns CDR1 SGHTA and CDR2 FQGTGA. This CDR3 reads CASSSSDTQYF. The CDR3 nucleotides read TGTGCCAGCAGCTCCTCAGATACGCAGTATTTT.

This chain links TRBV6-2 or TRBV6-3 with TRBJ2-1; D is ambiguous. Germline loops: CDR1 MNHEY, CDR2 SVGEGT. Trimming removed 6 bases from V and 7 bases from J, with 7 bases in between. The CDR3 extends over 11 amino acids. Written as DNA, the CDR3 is TGTGCCAGCAGCCAGAGAAATGAGCAGTTCTTC. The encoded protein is CASSQRNEQFF.

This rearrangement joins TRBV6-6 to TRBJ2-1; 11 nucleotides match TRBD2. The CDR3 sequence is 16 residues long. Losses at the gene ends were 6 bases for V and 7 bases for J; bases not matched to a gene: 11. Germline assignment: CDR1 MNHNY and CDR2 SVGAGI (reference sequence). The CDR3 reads CASRLAGGSGGNEQFF. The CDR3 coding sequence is TGTGCCAGCAGATTAGCGGGGGGGTCAGGTGGGAATGAGCAGTTCTTC.

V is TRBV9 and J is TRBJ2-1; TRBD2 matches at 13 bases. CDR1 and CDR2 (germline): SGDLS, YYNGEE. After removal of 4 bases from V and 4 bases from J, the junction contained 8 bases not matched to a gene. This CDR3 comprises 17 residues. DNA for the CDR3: TGTGCCAGCAGCTACCCCGGGACTAGCGGGATTTACAATGAGCAGTTCTTC. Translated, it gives CASSYPGTSGIYNEQFF.

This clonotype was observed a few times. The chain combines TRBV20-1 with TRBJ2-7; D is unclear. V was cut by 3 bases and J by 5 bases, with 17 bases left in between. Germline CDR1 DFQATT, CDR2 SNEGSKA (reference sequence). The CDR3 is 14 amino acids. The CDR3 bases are TGCAGTGCTAGTAAGGCAGTAACGGGTGACGAGCAGTACTTC. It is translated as CSASKAVTGDEQYF.